The next 24 T cell receptor beta chains were all read from a single sample in a study of control samples from healthy donors and cancer patients. The data were produced by immunoSEQ multiplex PCR, yet TCRdb's version contains in-frame clones alone and is incomplete. The sample shows 120,000 to 150,000 clones, less than 95% of them seen only once. Sequenced: blood. The receptor set was obtained from a man between 18 and 35 years old in good health.

The chain is built from TRBV7-9 and TRBJ2-3, with D unresolved. This CDR3 contains 13 residues. The V end was cut by 1 base, the J end by 2 bases, with 4 bases between. Germline CDR1 SEHNR, CDR2 FQNEAQ (reference sequence). The CDR3 protein is CASSLGHTDTQYF. CDR3 DNA: TGTGCCAGCAGCTTAGGGCACACAGATACGCAGTATTTT.

This chain uses TRBV27 with TRBJ1-5; weak D call: TRBD1 (5 bases). The V and J ends lost 0 bases and 6 bases respectively, with 9 bases between them. CDR3 length equals 14 residues. Germline values: CDR1 MNHEY, CDR2 SMNVEV (reference sequence). CDR3: CASSLSGGFQPQHF. The CDR3 DNA is TGTGCCAGCAGTTTATCCGGGGGGTTTCAGCCCCAGCATTTT.

The chain couples TRBV6-5 to TRBJ1-2, with D tentatively TRBD1 (5 bases). CDR1 and CDR2 from the germline V gene are MNHEY and SVGAGI. The V and J ends lost 4 bases and 8 bases respectively, with 17 bases between them. The CDR3 covers 14 residues. CDR3 sequence: CASSSLRDRGGYTF. The CDR3 DNA follows: TGTGCCAGCAGTTCGCTCCGGGACCGGGGGGGCTACACCTTC.

V gene TRBV10-2 combines with J gene TRBJ1-5, with D hard to call. CDR1 and CDR2 from the germline V gene are WSHSY and SAAADI. The CDR3 is 14 amino acids. The V end was cut by 5 bases, the J end by 0 bases, with 8 bases between. This CDR3 is CASSSTYSNQPQHF. DNA of the CDR3: TGCGCCAGCAGTTCAACGTATAGCAATCAGCCCCAGCATTTT.

This clone was detected once. The rearrangement links TRBV9 to TRBJ1-3; D remains ambiguous. The V gene lost 4 bases and the J gene lost 4 bases, with 6 bases spanning the gap. CDR3 length: 12 amino acids. CDR1 is SGDLS, CDR2 YYNGEE, per germline. The CDR3: CASSPSGNTIYF. The CDR3 coding sequence is TGTGCCAGCAGCCCCAGCGGAAACACCATATATTTT. The variable domain in full, with the rest retrieved from reference TRBV9 and TRBJ1-3, is DSGVTQTPKHLITATGQRVTLRCSPRSGDLSVYWYQQSLDQGLQFLIQYYNGEERAKGNILERFSAQQFPDLHSELNLSSLELGDSALYFCASSPSGNTIYFGEGSWLTVV.

The J gene is TRBJ2-7, the V gene TRBV24-1; TRBD1 matches 8 bases. Germline assignment: CDR1 KGHDR and CDR2 SFDVKD. The CDR3 is made up of 14 amino acids. V was clipped by 3 bases and J by 7 bases; unmatched bases: 7. The CDR3 nucleotides are TGTGCCACCAGTGATCCCGTAACAGGGGGTGAGCAGTACTTC. It translates to CATSDPVTGGEQYF.

The rearrangement uses TRBV27 and TRBJ2-2, with TRBD2 matching 10 bases. After removal of 5 bases from V and 3 bases from J, the junction contained 3 bases not matched to a gene. This CDR3 is built from 15 residues. Germline CDR1 is MNHEY and CDR2 is SMNVEV (reference sequence). CDR3 sequence reads: CASSQRGGDTGELFF. CDR3 bases: TGTGCCAGCAGTCAGCGGGGGGGCGACACCGGGGAGCTGTTTTTT.

V is TRBV6-5 and J is TRBJ1-2; 7 nucleotides agree with TRBD1. V was clipped by 8 bases and J by 8 bases; unmatched bases: 14. The CDR3 spans 14 residues. Per the germline V gene, CDR1 is MNHEY and CDR2 is SVGAGI. The CDR3 sequence is CASYANRGAFGYTF. Written as DNA, the CDR3 is TGTGCCAGCTACGCAAACAGGGGAGCTTTCGGCTACACCTTC.

The V gene is TRBV15, the J gene TRBJ1-1; no firm D call. Germline CDR1 LNHNV, CDR2 YYDKDF (reference sequence). V lost 0 bases, J lost 8 bases, and 10 bases lay in between. The CDR3 runs to 13 residues. The CDR3 bases are TGTGCCACCAGCAGAGAGGAGGGCAGGGAAGCTTTCTTT. Translating gives CATSREEGREAFF.

V and J are TRBV30 and TRBJ2-7; 9 bases map to TRBD1. CDR1 and CDR2 from the germline V gene are GTSNPN and SVGIG (reference sequence). The J segment lost 2 bases and the V segment lost 2 bases, leaving 1 base of the junction unmatched. The CDR3 is made up of 13 amino acids. The CDR3, as DNA: TGTGCCTGGAGTTGGGACAGGGCCTACGAGCAGTACTTC. Translation: CAWSWDRAYEQYF.

The chain uses TRBV9 and TRBJ2-1; 8 bases map to TRBD2. Trimming removed 1 base from V and 9 bases from J; junction bases left unmatched: 6. The germline V gene has CDR1 SGDLS and CDR2 YYNGEE. The CDR3 runs 14 residues. The CDR3 DNA is TGTGCCAGCAGCGTACGGGGGGGCCCCGGTGAGCAGTTCTTC. It codes for CASSVRGGPGEQFF.

This sequence joins TRBV9 and TRBJ1-3; TRBD1 is a possible D gene (6 bases). Germline V gene data show CDR1 as SGDLS and CDR2 as YYNGEE. The CDR3 has 18 residues. V lost 0 bases to trimming and J lost 3 bases, with 19 bases between them. The CDR3 protein is CASSVEFIGGAFGNTIYF. The CDR3 DNA is TGTGCCAGCAGCGTAGAGTTTATAGGGGGGGCCTTTGGAAACACCATATATTTT.

The CDR3 here is CASRTGARDDTEAFF. The CDR3 coding sequence is TGTGCCAGCAGAACAGGGGCGAGGGATGACACTGAAGCTTTCTTT. The rearrangement joins TRBV6-5 to TRBJ1-1; 7 positions match TRBD1. The CDR3 runs to 15 residues. J lost 3 bases, V lost 6 bases, and 10 bases had no gene match. Germline CDR1 is MNHEY and CDR2 is SVGAGI.

The genes are TRBV4-1 and TRBJ1-3; no clear D. This CDR3 has 15 residues. Looked up from germline, CDR1 is MGHRA and CDR2 is YSYEKL. V was shortened by 1 base and J by 0 bases, with 7 bases between the two germline ends. The CDR3 is CASSQVPNSGNTIYF. The CDR3 nucleotides read TGCGCCAGCAGCCAAGTTCCAAACTCTGGAAACACCATATATTTT.

The chain employs TRBV4-3 and TRBJ2-7; D may be TRBD1 (5 bases). The CDR3 is 16 residues long. Between the trimmed V and J ends, which lost 0 bases and 0 bases, there was a span of 12 bases. CDR1 is LGHNA and CDR2 is YSLEER in the germline V gene. The CDR3, as DNA: TGCGCCAGCAGCCAAGAGTTGGCAGGGATCTCCTACGAGCAGTACTTC. It yields the protein CASSQELAGISYEQYF.

This chain joins TRBV28 and TRBJ1-2; D unclear. The V gene lost 5 bases and the J gene lost 0 bases, with 10 bases spanning the gap. Per the germline V gene, CDR1 is MDHEN and CDR2 is SYDVKM. The CDR3 is 14 residues long. This chain's CDR3 is CASSPGNANYGYTF. DNA for the CDR3: TGTGCCAGCAGTCCGGGGAATGCTAACTATGGCTACACCTTC.

This chain's CDR3 is CASSANRRMYSNQPQHF. Here the CDR3 DNA reads TGTGCCAGCAGTGCAAACAGGAGAATGTATAGCAATCAGCCCCAGCATTTT. This chain connects TRBV28 to TRBJ1-5; perhaps TRBD1 as D (5 bases). V gave up 5 bases and J gave up 0 bases, with 17 bases separating them. The germline V gene has CDR1 MDHEN and CDR2 SYDVKM. This CDR3 spans 17 amino acids. Together with reference TRBV28 and TRBJ1-5, the CDR3 gives the full variable domain: DVKVTQSSRYLVKRTGEKVFLECVQDMDHENMFWYRQDPGLGLRLIYFSYDVKMKEKGDIPEGYSVSREKKERFSLILESASTNQTSMYLCASSANRRMYSNQPQHFGDGTRLSIL.

This clone was observed once. This chain uses TRBV18 with TRBJ1-1, with 8 bases fitting TRBD1. Germline values: CDR1 KGHSH, CDR2 LQKENI. The V segment lost 2 bases and the J segment 0 bases; nucleotides outside the gene matches: 2. The CDR3 has 15 residues. DNA of the CDR3: TGTGCCAGCTCACCAACAGGGGGACTGAACACTGAAGCTTTCTTT. Residues: CASSPTGGLNTEAFF.

The V gene is TRBV7-3, the J gene TRBJ1-1, with D unclear. V dropped 8 bases and J dropped 6 bases, with 16 bases sitting between them. This CDR3 is 13 amino acids long. CDR1 SGHTA and CDR2 FQGTGA come from the germline V gene. CDR3 residues: CASRLWEKAEAFF. CDR3 DNA sequence: TGTGCCAGCCGCCTTTGGGAAAAGGCTGAAGCTTTCTTT.

This chain connects TRBV28 to TRBJ1-6; TRBD1 aligns across 11 bases. Unmatched junction bases numbered 10, after V lost 1 base and J lost 14 bases. The CDR3 is 16 residues long. Looked up from germline, CDR1 is MDHEN and CDR2 is SYDVKM. The CDR3 region has the DNA TGTGCCAGCAGTTTATATGGACAGGGGGCTGGATTGGCCCTCCACTTT. Protein product: CASSLYGQGAGLALHF.

CDR3 sequence reads: CASSFRPGSTDTQYF. The CDR3 coding sequence is TGTGCCAGCAGCTTCCGACCAGGTAGCACAGATACGCAGTATTTT. The rearrangement links TRBV7-8 to TRBJ2-3; D is ambiguous. CDR3 length: 15 residues. Between the trimmed V and J ends, which lost 3 bases and 0 bases, there was a span of 10 bases. Per the germline V gene, CDR1 is SGHVS and CDR2 is FQNEAQ.

This clone has just one count. The gene calls are TRBV4-1 and TRBJ1-1; TRBD1 aligns across 10 bases. Trimming cost V 3 bases and J 6 bases; bases outside gene matches: 4. Germline V gene data show CDR1 as MGHRA and CDR2 as YSYEKL. The CDR3 is 14 amino acids. CDR3 protein: CASSHRTGGPEAFF. CDR3 coding DNA: TGCGCCAGCAGCCACCGGACAGGGGGTCCTGAAGCTTTCTTT.

The CDR3 loop reads CASSLEAGVGSPQHF. CDR3 nucleotides: TGTGCCAGCAGCTTAGAGGCAGGGGTGGGTTCGCCCCAGCATTTT. V is TRBV7-9 and J is TRBJ1-5, with D perhaps TRBD1 (6 bases). V was pared by 1 base and J by 9 bases, with 16 bases between. The CDR3 has 15 residues. The germline V gene has CDR1 SEHNR and CDR2 FQNEAQ (reference sequence).

The gene calls are TRBV11-2 and TRBJ1-6; D perhaps matches TRBD1 (6 bases). The CDR3 totals 15 residues. Trimming removed 3 bases at V and 5 bases at J, with 11 bases between. The germline CDR1 and CDR2 sequences are SGHAT and FQNNGV. This CDR3 reads CASSLTGQHNSPLHF. The CDR3 bases are TGTGCCAGCAGCTTGACTGGACAGCATAATTCACCCCTCCACTTT.